This TCR beta chain was retrieved from a study of early T cells in non-severe SARS-CoV-2 infection. This CDR3 has 13 residues. Trimming removed 6 bases at V and 7 bases at J, with 16 bases between. Only a few counts were recorded for this clonotype. Via MiXCR, TCRdb re-called the 5' RACE reads, giving one row per CDR3 protein. Among under 35,000 distinct CDR3 sequences listed, 5% to 7% were seen once. This chain joins TRBV12-3 or TRBV12-4 and TRBJ2-7; the D gene is possibly TRBD1 (6 bases). This receptor was taken from an adult who was a healthcare worker with PCR-confirmed SARS-CoV-2 infection or an uninfected control (not recorded which). The sequenced material came from whole blood. CDR3 bases: TGTGCCAGCAGGGTACAAGGGGGTTATGAGCAGTACTTC. This encodes CASRVQGGYEQYF.